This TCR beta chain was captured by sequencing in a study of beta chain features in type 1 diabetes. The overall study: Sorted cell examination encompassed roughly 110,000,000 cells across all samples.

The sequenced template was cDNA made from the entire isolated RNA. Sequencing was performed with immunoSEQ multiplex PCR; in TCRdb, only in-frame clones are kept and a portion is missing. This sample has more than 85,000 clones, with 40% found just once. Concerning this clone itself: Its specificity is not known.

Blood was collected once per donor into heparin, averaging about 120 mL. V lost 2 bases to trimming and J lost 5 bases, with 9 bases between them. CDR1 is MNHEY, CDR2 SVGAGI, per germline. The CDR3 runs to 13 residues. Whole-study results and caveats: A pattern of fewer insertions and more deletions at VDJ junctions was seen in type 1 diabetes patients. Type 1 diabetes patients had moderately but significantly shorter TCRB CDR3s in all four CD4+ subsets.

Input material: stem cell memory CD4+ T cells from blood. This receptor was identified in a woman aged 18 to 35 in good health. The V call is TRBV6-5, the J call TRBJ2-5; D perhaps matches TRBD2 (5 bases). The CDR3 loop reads CASSYPGLETQYF. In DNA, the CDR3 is TGTGCCAGCAGTTACCCAGGACTGGAGACCCAGTACTTC.